These 19 T cell receptor beta chains were all obtained from the same sample, sequenced in a study of early T cells in non-severe SARS-CoV-2 infection. MiXCR, applied by TCRdb to the 5' RACE reads, yields one record per CDR3 protein. The sample lists tens of thousands of distinct CDR3 sequences, approximately 13% occurring once. The specimen was whole blood. These receptors were taken from an adult who was a healthcare worker with PCR-confirmed SARS-CoV-2 infection or an uninfected control (not recorded which).

The genes are TRBV5-1 and TRBJ1-1; 9 bases line up with TRBD1. Germline loops: CDR1 SGHRS, CDR2 YFSETQ. The CDR3 is made up of 14 amino acids. V was pared by 4 bases and J by 7 bases, with 8 bases of the junction left unmatched. DNA of the CDR3: TGCGCCAGCAGCCCCCGGACAGGGGCGGGTGAAGCTTTCTTT. Residues: CASSPRTGAGEAFF.

The chain carries TRBV7-9 and TRBJ1-5; D is undetermined. Trimming took 0 bases from V and 5 from J, leaving 11 bases between them. The CDR3 loop spans 15 amino acids. Germline V gene sequence: CDR1 SEHNR, CDR2 FQNEAQ (reference sequence). This chain's CDR3 is CASSLAGSAHQPQHF. CDR3 sequence (DNA): TGTGCCAGCAGCTTAGCGGGCAGTGCCCATCAGCCCCAGCATTTT.

This clonotype was seen a few times. The chain joins TRBV6-5 to TRBJ2-4; D possibly uses TRBD1 or TRBD2 (5 bases each). The germline V gene encodes CDR1 MNHEY and CDR2 SVGAGI. Trimming took off 0 bases at V and 1 base at J, with 16 bases between the two ends. This CDR3 is 18 amino acids long. The CDR3 sequence: CASSYSRWGKVAKNIQYF. The CDR3, as DNA: TGTGCCAGCAGTTACTCGAGGTGGGGGAAGGTGGCCAAAAACATTCAGTACTTC.

The chain combines TRBV20-1 with TRBJ1-3, with unresolved D. With 0 bases removed from V and 1 base from J, the gap between germline ends came to 13 bases. The V gene's germline CDR1 is DFQATT and CDR2 SNEGSKA (reference sequence). The length of the CDR3 is 16 residues. Written as DNA, the CDR3 is TGCAGTGCTAGAGATCCAACGGTTCTTTCTGGAAACACCATATATTTT. The encoded protein is CSARDPTVLSGNTIYF.

This clonotype was recorded a few times. In DNA form, the CDR3 reads TGTGCCAGCAGTTTGGGACAGGTGAACACTGAAGCTTTCTTT. Translating it yields CASSLGQVNTEAFF. The rearrangement uses TRBV27 and TRBJ1-1; 8 bases agree with TRBD1. The V segment lost 3 bases and the J segment 0 bases; nucleotides outside the gene matches: 0. The CDR3 spans 14 residues. Germline CDR1 and CDR2: MNHEY and SMNVEV (reference sequence).

In this sample, this clonotype turned up many times. The V gene is TRBV9, the J gene TRBJ1-2; D may be TRBD1 (6 bases). The CDR3 contains 14 residues. V gave up 2 bases and J gave up 5 bases, with 13 bases separating them. Germline loops: CDR1 SGDLS, CDR2 YYNGEE. Here the CDR3 DNA reads TGTGCCAGCAGCGTGGAGCCAACAGGGTATGGCTACACCTTC. This translates into CASSVEPTGYGYTF.

The V and J genes are TRBV19 and TRBJ1-2; TRBD1 might be the D (6 bases). The CDR3 totals 14 residues. In germline, CDR1 is LNHDA, CDR2 SQIVND (reference sequence). Trimming pared 7 bases from V and 3 bases from J, leaving 15 bases between. The CDR3 is CASTLGAAYYGYTF. CDR3 nucleotide sequence: TGTGCCAGTACCCTGGGGGCTGCGTACTATGGCTACACCTTC.

The genes are TRBV11-2 and TRBJ2-1; D may be TRBD2 (6 bases). This CDR3 contains 16 residues. With 0 bases removed from V and 2 bases from J, the gap between germline ends came to 11 bases. CDR1 SGHAT and CDR2 FQNNGV come from the germline V gene. CDR3 sequence: CASSLEVAETYNEQFF. The CDR3, as DNA: TGTGCCAGCAGCTTAGAGGTAGCGGAAACCTACAATGAGCAGTTCTTC.

The table lists this clonotype with a few counts. This rearrangement joins TRBV30 to TRBJ2-2; tentative D call: TRBD1 (8 bases). From germline, CDR1 is GTSNPN and CDR2 SVGIG (reference sequence). Trimming shortened V by 0 bases and J by 6 bases, and 17 bases separated the two germline ends. CDR3 length: 16 amino acids. The CDR3 protein is CAWSVYRTGRAGELFF. CDR3 coding DNA: TGTGCCTGGAGTGTATACCGGACAGGGAGGGCCGGGGAGCTGTTTTTT.

This clonotype was picked up many times. CDR3 sequence: CASSSSGRTEAFF. The CDR3 DNA sequence: TGTGCCAGCAGTTCCTCGGGGAGGACTGAAGCTTTCTTT. This chain uses TRBV6-5 with TRBJ1-1, with D hard to call. The CDR3 has 13 amino acids. Germline assignment: CDR1 MNHEY and CDR2 SVGAGI. V was cut by 4 bases and J by 5 bases, with 11 bases left in between.

This clonotype was counted only a few times. The rearrangement links TRBV6-6 to TRBJ1-4, with 8 bases identical to TRBD1. This CDR3 region has 17 residues. The V and J ends lost 8 bases and 0 bases, in that order; junction bases with no gene match: 11. Germline V gene lookup returns CDR1 MNHNY and CDR2 SVGAGI (reference sequence). Here the CDR3 reads CASLEGRGPATNEKLFF. The CDR3, as DNA: TGTGCCAGCCTGGAGGGCAGGGGGCCTGCAACTAATGAAAAACTGTTTTTT.

The chain couples TRBV20-1 to TRBJ1-5; D unresolved. V lost 4 bases and J lost 1, with 11 bases in between. The CDR3 is 14 residues long. Germline CDR1 reads DFQATT; CDR2 reads SNEGSKA (reference sequence). CDR3 in amino acids: CSAIPGKSNQPQHF. The CDR3 region has the DNA TGCAGTGCTATTCCGGGGAAGAGCAATCAGCCCCAGCATTTT.

Only a few counts were recorded for this clonotype. CDR3 region: CASSSPSGGNNEQFF. The CDR3 DNA is TGTGCCAGCAGCTCACCGTCTGGCGGAAACAATGAGCAGTTCTTC. The chain employs TRBV7-3 and TRBJ2-1; D not certain. V was pared by 4 bases and J by 5 bases, with 15 bases between. Germline V gives CDR1 SGHTA, CDR2 FQGTGA. CDR3 length equals 15 residues.

The chain employs TRBV29-1 and TRBJ2-7; 10 positions agree with TRBD1. The CDR3 is 13 amino acids. The V segment lost 6 bases and the J segment 4 bases; nucleotides outside the gene matches: 6. Germline V gives CDR1 SQVTM, CDR2 ANQGSEA. The CDR3 DNA follows: TGCAGCGTCAGAGGGGACAGGGGTTACGAGCAGTACTTC. Its translation: CSVRGDRGYEQYF.

The chain couples TRBV25-1 to TRBJ2-7; D uncertain. This CDR3 has 11 amino acids. V lost 3 bases to trimming and J lost 3 bases, with 3 bases between them. CDR1 and CDR2 from the germline V gene are MGHDK and SYGVNS. The DNA of the CDR3 is TGTGCCAGCAGTGAGTACTACGAGCAGTACTTC. It codes for CASSEYYEQYF.

The chain has TRBV20-1 and TRBJ2-1, with D perhaps matching TRBD2 (5 bases). This CDR3 has 13 residues. Germline CDR1 and CDR2: DFQATT and SNEGSKA (reference sequence). Trimming pared 3 bases from V and 15 bases from J, leaving 21 bases between. CDR3 in amino acids: CSASLTLATHRFF. CDR3 in DNA: TGCAGTGCTAGCCTCACTCTAGCAACCCATCGGTTCTTC.

This clonotype was recorded many times. V is TRBV12-3 or TRBV12-4 and J is TRBJ2-7; TRBD2 matches 11 bases. The J segment lost 5 bases and the V segment lost 6 bases, leaving 3 bases of the junction unmatched. The CDR3 extends over 13 amino acids. CDR3 bases: TGTGCCAGCAGACTAGCGGGAGTCCACGAGCAGTACTTC. Translated, it gives CASRLAGVHEQYF.

This clonotype has a handful of counts. This chain uses TRBV11-2 with TRBJ2-7; 9 nucleotides agree with TRBD1. There are 18 residues in the CDR3. Trimming at V came to 4 bases and at J to 5 bases, leaving 18 bases not matched to a gene. Germline CDR1 SGHAT, CDR2 FQNNGV. The CDR3 here is CASSSGTGFNFVRNEQYF. The CDR3 DNA follows: TGTGCCAGCAGCTCCGGGACAGGGTTTAATTTCGTAAGGAACGAGCAGTACTTC.

This clonotype has more than one count but fewer than ten. V usage is TRBV7-8 and J usage is TRBJ1-6; no definite D call. With 1 base removed from V and 10 bases from J, the gap between germline ends came to 8 bases. CDR1 is SGHVS and CDR2 is FQNEAQ in the germline V gene. The CDR3 length is 13 residues. CDR3 in amino acids: CASSLERGSPLHF. The CDR3 DNA follows: TGTGCCAGCAGCTTAGAGCGTGGGTCACCCCTCCACTTT.